In this sample, the clone carrying this T cell receptor (beta chain) turned up once. The antigen is undetermined. These data originate in a study of T cell responses to AZD1222 COVID-19 vaccine. General study results and limits: Researchers report vaccine-associated CD4 TCRs spanning spike, with dominance at 160-218 and 743-854. At baseline, just five to seven AZD1222 recipients tested seropositive.

Data came from immunoSEQ multiplex PCR; TCRdb stores just in-frame clones and leaves some out. The sample contains about 140,000 clones, 80% to 95% of which appear only once. Germline V gives CDR1 SGHRS, CDR2 YFSETQ. CDR3 length equals 15 residues. The germline V and J ends were trimmed by 4 bases and 1 base, with 14 bases remaining between them. The chain joins TRBV5-1 to TRBJ1-1; D is uncertain. Sample: peripheral blood, taken on day 0 of MenACWY control vaccination. This TCR came from an adult in good health. CDR3 region: CASSVGLGRNTEAFF. Here the CDR3 DNA reads TGCGCCAGCAGCGTTGGGCTCGGACGGAACACTGAAGCTTTCTTT.